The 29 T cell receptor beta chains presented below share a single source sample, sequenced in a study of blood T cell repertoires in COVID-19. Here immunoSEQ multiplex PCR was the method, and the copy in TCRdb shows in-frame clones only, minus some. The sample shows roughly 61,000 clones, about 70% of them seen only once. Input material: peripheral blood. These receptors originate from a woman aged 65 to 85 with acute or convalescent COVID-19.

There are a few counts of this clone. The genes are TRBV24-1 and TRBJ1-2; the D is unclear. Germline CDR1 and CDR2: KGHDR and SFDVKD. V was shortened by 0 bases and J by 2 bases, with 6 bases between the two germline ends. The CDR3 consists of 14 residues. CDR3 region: CATSDLNQNYGYTF. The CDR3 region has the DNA TGTGCCACCAGTGATTTGAACCAGAACTATGGCTACACCTTC.

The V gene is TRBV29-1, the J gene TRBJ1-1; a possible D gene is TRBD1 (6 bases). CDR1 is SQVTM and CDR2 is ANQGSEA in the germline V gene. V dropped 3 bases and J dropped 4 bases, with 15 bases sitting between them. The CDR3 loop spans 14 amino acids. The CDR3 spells CSVDPPGQFTEAFF. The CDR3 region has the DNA TGCAGCGTTGACCCCCCCGGACAGTTCACTGAAGCTTTCTTT.

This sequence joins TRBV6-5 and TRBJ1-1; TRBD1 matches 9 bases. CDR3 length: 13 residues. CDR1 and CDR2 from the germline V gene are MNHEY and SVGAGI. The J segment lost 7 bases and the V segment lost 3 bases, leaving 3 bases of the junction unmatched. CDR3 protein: CASSYNRGHEAFF. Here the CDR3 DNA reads TGTGCCAGCAGTTATAACAGGGGGCATGAAGCTTTCTTT.

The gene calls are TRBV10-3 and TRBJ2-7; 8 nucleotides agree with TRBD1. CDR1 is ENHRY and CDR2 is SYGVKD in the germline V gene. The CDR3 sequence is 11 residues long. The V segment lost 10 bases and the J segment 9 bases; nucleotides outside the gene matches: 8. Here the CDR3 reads CATSGGQGQYF. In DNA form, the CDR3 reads TGTGCCACCTCAGGGGGCCAGGGGCAGTACTTC.

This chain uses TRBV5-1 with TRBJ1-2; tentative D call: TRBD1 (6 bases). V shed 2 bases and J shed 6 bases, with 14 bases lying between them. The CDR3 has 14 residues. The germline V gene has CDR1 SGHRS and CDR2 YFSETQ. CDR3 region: CASSFGQRADGYTF. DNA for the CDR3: TGCGCCAGCAGCTTCGGACAGAGAGCCGATGGCTACACCTTC.

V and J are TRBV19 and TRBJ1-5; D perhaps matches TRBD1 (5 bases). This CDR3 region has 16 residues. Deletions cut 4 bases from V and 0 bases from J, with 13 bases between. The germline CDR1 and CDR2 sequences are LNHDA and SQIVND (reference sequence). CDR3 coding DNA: TGTGCCAGTAGTAGGGGGAGGGGCGATAGCAATCAGCCCCAGCATTTT. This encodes CASSRGRGDSNQPQHF.

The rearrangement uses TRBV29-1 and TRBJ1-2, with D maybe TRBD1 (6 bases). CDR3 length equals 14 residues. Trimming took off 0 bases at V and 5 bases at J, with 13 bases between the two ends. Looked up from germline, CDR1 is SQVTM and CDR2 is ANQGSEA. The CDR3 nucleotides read TGCAGCGTTGAAGAAGACAGGACGAAATATGGCTACACCTTC. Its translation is CSVEEDRTKYGYTF.

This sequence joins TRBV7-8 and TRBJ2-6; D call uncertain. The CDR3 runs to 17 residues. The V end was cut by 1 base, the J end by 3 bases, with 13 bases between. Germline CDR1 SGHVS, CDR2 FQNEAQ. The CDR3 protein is CASSLVSGRSGANVLTF. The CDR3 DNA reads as TGTGCCAGCAGCTTAGTTTCTGGGCGAAGTGGGGCCAACGTCCTGACTTTC.

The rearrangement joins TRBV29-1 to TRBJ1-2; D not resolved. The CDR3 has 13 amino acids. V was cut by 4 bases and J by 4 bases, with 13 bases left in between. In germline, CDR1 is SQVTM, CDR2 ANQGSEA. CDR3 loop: CSVVEELGYGYTF. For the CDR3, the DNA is TGCAGCGTTGTAGAGGAGTTAGGCTATGGCTACACCTTC.

The CDR3 region is CASSFGLIEGTQHF. The CDR3 nucleotides are TGTGCCAGCAGCTTCGGACTTATTGAAGGCACCCAGCATTTT. V gene TRBV5-6 combines with J gene TRBJ1-5; D call uncertain. The CDR3 spans 14 residues. Germline CDR1 and CDR2: SGHDT and YYEEEE. V was pared by 2 bases and J by 11 bases, with 17 bases between.

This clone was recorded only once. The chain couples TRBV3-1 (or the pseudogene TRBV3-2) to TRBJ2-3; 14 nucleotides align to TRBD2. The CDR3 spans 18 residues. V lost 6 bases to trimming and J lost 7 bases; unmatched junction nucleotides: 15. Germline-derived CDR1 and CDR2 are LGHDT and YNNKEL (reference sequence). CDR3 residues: CASSLLTSGGAGANTQYF. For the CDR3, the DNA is TGTGCCAGCAGTCTTTTGACTAGCGGGGGGGCCGGGGCTAATACGCAGTATTTT.

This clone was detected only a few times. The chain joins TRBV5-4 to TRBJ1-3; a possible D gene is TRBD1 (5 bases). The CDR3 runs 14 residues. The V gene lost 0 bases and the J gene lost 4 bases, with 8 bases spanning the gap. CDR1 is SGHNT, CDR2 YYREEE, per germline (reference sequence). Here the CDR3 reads CASSLEAGGNTIYF. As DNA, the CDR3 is TGTGCCAGCAGCTTGGAGGCAGGGGGAAACACCATATATTTT.

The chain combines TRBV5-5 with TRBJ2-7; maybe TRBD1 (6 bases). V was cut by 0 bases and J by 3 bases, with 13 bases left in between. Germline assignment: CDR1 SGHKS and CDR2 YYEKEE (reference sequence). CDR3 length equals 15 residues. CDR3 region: CASSLESARGYEQYF. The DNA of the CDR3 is TGTGCCAGCAGCTTGGAGTCGGCCAGGGGCTACGAGCAGTACTTC.

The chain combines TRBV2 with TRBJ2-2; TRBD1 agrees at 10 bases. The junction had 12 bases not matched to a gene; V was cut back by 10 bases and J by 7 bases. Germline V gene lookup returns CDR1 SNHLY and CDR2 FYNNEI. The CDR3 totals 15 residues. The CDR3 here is CAKRRGQGQFGELFF. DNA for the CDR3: TGTGCCAAGCGTCGGGGACAGGGGCAGTTCGGGGAGCTGTTTTTT.

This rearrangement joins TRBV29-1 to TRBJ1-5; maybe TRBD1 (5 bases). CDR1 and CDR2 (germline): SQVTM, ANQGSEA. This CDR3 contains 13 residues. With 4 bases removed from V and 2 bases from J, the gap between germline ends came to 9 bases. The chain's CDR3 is CSVVQGGNQPQHF. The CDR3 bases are TGCAGCGTTGTGCAGGGTGGCAATCAGCCCCAGCATTTT. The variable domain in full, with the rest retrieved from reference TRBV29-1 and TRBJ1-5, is SAVISQKPSRDICQRGTSLTIQCQVDSQVTMMFWYRQQPGQSLTLIATANQGSEATYESGFVIDKFPISRPNLTFSTLTVSNMSPEDSSIYLCSVVQGGNQPQHFGDGTRLSIL.

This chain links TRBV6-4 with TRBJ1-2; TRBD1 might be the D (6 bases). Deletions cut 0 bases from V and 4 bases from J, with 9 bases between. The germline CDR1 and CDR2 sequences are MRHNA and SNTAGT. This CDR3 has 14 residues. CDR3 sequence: CASSDSTGLYGYTF. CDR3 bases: TGTGCCAGCAGTGACTCGACAGGACTCTATGGCTACACCTTC.

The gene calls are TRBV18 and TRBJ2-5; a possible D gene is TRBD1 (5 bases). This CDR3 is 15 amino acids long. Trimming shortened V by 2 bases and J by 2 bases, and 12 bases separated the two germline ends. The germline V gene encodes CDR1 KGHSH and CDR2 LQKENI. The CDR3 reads CASSPTHRSQETQYF. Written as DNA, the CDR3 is TGTGCCAGCTCACCAACCCACAGGAGTCAAGAGACCCAGTACTTC.

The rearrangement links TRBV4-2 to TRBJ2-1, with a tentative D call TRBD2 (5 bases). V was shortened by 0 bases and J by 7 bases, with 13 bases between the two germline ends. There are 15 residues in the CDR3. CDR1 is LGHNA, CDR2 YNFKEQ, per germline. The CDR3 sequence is CASSQDGGSENEQFF. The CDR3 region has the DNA TGTGCCAGCAGCCAAGATGGAGGATCGGAGAATGAGCAGTTCTTC.

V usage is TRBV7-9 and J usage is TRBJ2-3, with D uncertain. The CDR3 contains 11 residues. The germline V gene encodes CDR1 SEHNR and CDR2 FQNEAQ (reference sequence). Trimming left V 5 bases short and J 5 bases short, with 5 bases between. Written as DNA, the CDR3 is TGTGCCAGCAGCCTAAAAGATACGCAGTATTTT. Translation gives CASSLKDTQYF. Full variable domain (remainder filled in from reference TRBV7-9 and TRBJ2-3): DTGVSQNPRHKITKRGQNVTFRCDPISEHNRLYWYRQTLGQGPEFLTYFQNEAQLEKSRLLSDRFSAERPKGSFSTLEIQRTEQGDSAMYLCASSLKDTQYFGPGTRLTVL.

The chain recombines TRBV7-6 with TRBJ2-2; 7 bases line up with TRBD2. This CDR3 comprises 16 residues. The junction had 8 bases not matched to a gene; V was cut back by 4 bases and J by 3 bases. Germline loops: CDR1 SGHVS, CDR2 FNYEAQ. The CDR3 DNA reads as TGTGCCAGCAGCTACTCACCCGGGAGGCACACCGGGGAGCTGTTTTTT. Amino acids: CASSYSPGRHTGELFF.

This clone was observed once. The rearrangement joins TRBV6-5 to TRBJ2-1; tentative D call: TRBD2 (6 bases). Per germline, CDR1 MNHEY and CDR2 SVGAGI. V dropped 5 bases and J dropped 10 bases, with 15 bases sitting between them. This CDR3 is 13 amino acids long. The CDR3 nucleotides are TGTGCCAGCAGTCGGTCACCAGGGAGGGAGCAGTTCTTC. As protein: CASSRSPGREQFF.

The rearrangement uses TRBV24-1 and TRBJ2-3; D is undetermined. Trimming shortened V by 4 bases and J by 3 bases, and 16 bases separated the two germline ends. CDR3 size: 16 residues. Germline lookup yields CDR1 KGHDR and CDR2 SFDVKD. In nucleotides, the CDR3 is TGTGCCACCAGTGACCTCCGAAGCCTCCGGACAGATACGCAGTATTTT. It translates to CATSDLRSLRTDTQYF.

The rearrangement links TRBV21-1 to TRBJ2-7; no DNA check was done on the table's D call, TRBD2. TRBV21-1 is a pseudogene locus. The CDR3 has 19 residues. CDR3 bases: TGTGCCAGCAGCAAAGATCTTGGAGGTTTAACGAGGAGATCCTACGAGCAGTACGTC. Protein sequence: CASSKDLGGLTRRSYEQYV.

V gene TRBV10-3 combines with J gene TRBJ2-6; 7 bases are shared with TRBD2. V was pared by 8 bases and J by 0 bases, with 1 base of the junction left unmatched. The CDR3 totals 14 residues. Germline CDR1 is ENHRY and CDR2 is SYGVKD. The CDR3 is CAIGRASGANVLTF. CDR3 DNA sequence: TGTGCCATCGGGAGGGCCTCTGGGGCCAACGTCCTGACTTTC.

CDR3 protein: CAWSRYGYNRETNTEAFF. CDR3 bases: TGTGCCTGGAGTCGATACGGATACAACAGGGAGACGAACACTGAAGCTTTCTTT. The genes are TRBV30 and TRBJ1-1; tentatively, D is TRBD1 (6 bases). Germline V gene sequence: CDR1 GTSNPN, CDR2 SVGIG (reference sequence). This CDR3 comprises 18 residues. Trimming took off 2 bases at V and 1 base at J, with 23 bases between the two ends.

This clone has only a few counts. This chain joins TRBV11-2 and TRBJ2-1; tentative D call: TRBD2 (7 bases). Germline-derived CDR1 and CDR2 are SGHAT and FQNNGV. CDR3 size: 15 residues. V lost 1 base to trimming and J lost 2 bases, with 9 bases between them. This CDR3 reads CASSLGGGTYNEQFF. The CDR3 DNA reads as TGTGCCAGCAGCTTAGGGGGGGGCACCTACAATGAGCAGTTCTTC.

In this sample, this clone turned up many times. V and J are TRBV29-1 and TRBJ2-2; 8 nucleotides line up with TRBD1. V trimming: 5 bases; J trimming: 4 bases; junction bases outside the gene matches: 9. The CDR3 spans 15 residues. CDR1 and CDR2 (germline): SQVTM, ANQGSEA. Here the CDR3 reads CSVPGQGSVTGELFF. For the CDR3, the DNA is TGCAGCGTTCCTGGACAGGGTAGTGTCACCGGGGAGCTGTTTTTT.

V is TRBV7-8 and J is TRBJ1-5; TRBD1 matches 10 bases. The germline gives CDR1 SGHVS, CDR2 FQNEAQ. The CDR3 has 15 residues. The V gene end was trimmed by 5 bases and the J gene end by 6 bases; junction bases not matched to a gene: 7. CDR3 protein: CASSKTGGIGQPQHF. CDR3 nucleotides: TGTGCCAGCAGCAAGACAGGGGGCATCGGTCAGCCCCAGCATTTT.

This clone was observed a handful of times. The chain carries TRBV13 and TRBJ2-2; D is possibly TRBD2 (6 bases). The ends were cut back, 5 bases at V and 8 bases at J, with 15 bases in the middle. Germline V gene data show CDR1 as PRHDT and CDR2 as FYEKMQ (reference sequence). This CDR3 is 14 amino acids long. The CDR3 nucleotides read TGTGCCAGCAGCACGGGACGGGGAGGTGGGGAGCTGTTTTTT. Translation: CASSTGRGGGELFF.